This entry is about one T cell receptor (beta chain). The CDR3 is made up of 19 amino acids. Per the germline V gene, CDR1 is LGHNA and CDR2 is YNFKEQ. The V gene end was trimmed by 0 bases and the J gene end by 5 bases; junction bases not matched to a gene: 10. This sample was taken from a study of cytomegalovirus exposure and HLA in healthy donors. The PCR ran on 60 Vbeta and 13 Jbeta primers. Clones were read by immunoSEQ multiplex PCR, and TCRdb kept only the in-frame ones, dropping some. In total, the table holds about 140,000 clones. The TCR sequence derives from a man in his forties in good health and CMV-seronegative. The sequenced sample consisted of PBMCs. V and J are TRBV4-2 and TRBJ2-3; 14 nucleotides line up with TRBD2. The DNA for the CDR3 is TGTGCCAGCAGCCAAGATCGAGCAAGGACTAGCGGGGGGAAAGATACGCAGTATTTT. Residues: CASSQDRARTSGGKDTQYF.